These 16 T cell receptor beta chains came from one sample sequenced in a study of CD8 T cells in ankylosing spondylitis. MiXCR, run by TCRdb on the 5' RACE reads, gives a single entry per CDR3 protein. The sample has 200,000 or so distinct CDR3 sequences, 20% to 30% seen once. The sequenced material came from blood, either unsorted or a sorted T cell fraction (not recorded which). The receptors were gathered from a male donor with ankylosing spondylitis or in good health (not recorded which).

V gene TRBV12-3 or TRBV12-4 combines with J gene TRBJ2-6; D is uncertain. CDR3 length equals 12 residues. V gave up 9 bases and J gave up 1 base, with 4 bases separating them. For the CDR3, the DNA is TGTGCCAGTGAGTCTGGGGCCAACGTCCTGACTTTC. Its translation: CASESGANVLTF.

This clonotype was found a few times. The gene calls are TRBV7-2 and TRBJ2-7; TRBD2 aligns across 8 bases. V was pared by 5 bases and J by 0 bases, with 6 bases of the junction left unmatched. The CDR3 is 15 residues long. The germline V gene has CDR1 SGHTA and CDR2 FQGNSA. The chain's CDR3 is CASSRTSGSSYEQYF. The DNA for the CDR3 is TGTGCCAGCAGCCGTACTAGCGGAAGCTCCTACGAGCAGTACTTC.

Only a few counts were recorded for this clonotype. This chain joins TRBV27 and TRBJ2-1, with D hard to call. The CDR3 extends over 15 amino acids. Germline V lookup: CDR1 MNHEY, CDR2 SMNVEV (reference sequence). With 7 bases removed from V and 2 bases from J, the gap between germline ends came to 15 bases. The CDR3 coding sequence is TGTGCCAGCAAGGCTGACGGTTCACCCTACAATGAGCAGTTCTTC. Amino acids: CASKADGSPYNEQFF.

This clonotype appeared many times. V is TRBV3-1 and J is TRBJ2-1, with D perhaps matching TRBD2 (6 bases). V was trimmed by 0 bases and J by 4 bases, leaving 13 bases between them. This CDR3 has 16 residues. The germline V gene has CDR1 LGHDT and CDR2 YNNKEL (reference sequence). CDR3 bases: TGTGCCAGCAGCCAAGATCGCGGGGCCCTGTACAATGAGCAGTTCTTC. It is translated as CASSQDRGALYNEQFF.

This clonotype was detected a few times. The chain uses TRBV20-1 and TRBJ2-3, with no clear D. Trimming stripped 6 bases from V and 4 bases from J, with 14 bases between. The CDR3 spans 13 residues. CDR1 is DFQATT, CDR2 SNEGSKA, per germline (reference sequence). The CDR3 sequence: CSAPHLSPDTQYF. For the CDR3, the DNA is TGCAGTGCGCCTCACCTATCCCCAGATACGCAGTATTTT.

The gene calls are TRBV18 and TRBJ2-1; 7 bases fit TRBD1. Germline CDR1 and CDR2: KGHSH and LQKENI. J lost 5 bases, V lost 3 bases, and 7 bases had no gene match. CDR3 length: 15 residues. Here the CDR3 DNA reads TGTGCCAGCTCACCGCCGGACAGGAGAGACAATGAGCAGTTCTTC. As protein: CASSPPDRRDNEQFF.

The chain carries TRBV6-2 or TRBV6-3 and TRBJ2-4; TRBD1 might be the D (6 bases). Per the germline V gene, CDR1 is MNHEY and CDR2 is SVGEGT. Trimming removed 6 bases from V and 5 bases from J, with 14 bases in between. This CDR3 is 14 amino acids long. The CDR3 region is CASRQMTGENIQYF. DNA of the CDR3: TGTGCCAGCAGACAAATGACAGGTGAAAACATTCAGTACTTC.

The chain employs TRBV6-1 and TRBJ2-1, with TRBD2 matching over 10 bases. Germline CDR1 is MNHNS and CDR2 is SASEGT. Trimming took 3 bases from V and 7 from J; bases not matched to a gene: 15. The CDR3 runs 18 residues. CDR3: CASSDWRGGGLAKNEQFF. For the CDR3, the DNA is TGTGCCAGCAGTGATTGGCGCGGGGGGGGACTAGCGAAGAATGAGCAGTTCTTC.

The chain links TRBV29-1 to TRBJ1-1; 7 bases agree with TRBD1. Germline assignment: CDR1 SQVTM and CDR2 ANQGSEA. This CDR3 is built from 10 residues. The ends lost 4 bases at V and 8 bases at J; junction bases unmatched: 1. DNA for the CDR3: TGCAGCGTTGGGGACAGAGAAGCTTTCTTT. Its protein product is CSVGDREAFF.

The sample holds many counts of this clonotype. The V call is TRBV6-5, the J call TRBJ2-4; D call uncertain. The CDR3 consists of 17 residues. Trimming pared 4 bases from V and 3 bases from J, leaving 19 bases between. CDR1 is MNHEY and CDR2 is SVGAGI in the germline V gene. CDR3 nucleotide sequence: TGTGCCAGCAGTTCCAACACACCGACAAGAGTCAAAAACATTCAGTACTTC. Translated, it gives CASSSNTPTRVKNIQYF.

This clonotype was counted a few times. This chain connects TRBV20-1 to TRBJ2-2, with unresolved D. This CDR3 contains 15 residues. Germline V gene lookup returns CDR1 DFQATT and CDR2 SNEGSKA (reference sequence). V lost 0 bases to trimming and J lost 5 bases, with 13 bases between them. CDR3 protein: CSARDTGERTGELFF. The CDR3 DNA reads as TGCAGTGCTAGAGATACCGGAGAACGGACCGGGGAGCTGTTTTTT.

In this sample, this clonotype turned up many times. In DNA, the CDR3 is TGTGCCAGCAGCTCATCCGGGACACTGGAGCAGTACTTC. It encodes CASSSSGTLEQYF. The chain employs TRBV7-2 and TRBJ2-7; possible D gene TRBD1, 6 bases. CDR3 length: 13 residues. V lost 4 bases and J 7 bases, leaving 14 bases between the germline ends. Germline CDR1 SGHTA, CDR2 FQGNSA.

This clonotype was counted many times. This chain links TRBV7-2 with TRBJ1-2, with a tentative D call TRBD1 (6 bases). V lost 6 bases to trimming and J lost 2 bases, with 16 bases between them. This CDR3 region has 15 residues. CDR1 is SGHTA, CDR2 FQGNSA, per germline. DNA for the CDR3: TGTGCCAGCAGTTATAGGACAGACTCAAACTATGGCTACACCTTC. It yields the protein CASSYRTDSNYGYTF.

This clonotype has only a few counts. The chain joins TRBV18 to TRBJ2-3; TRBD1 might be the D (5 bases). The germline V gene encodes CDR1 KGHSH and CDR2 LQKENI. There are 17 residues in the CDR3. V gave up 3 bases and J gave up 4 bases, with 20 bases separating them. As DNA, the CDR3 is TGTGCCAGCTCACCCATGAGTTTTGGAAGGGGCGCAGATACGCAGTATTTT. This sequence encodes CASSPMSFGRGADTQYF. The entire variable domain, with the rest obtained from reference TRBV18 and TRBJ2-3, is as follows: NAGVMQNPRHLVRRRGQEARLRCSPMKGHSHVYWYRQLPEEGLKFMVYLQKENIIDESGMPKERFSAEFPKEGPSILRIQQVVRGDSAAYFCASSPMSFGRGADTQYFGPGTRLTVL.

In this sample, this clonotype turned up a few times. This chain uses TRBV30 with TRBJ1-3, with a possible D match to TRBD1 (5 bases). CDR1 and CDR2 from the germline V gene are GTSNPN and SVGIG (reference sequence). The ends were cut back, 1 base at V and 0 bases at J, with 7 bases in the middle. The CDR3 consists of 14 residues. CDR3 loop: CAWSAGLSGNTIYF. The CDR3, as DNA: TGTGCCTGGAGTGCAGGGCTCTCTGGAAACACCATATATTTT.

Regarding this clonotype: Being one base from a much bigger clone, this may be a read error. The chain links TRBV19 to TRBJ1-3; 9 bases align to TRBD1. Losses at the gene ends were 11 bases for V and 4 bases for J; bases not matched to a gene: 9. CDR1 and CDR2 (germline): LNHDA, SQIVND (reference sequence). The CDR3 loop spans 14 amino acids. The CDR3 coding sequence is TGTGCCGCCCGGGACAGGGCGACGGGAAACACCATATATTTT. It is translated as CAARDRATGNTIYF.